These 7 T cell receptor beta chains were all obtained from the same sample, sequenced in a study of memory CD4+ T cells and cytomegalovirus serostatus. Single viable CD3+CD4+CD8-CD45RO+ cells were sorted as the memory CD4+ T cells. Using immunoSEQ multiplex PCR, the repertoire was profiled, and TCRdb retains in-frame clones only, with some absent. The repertoire holds nearly 50,000 clones, around 80% seen once, with approximately 0.8% in the top ten. The sequenced sample was memory CD4+ T cells from blood. The source is an adult in good health and CMV-seronegative.

V is TRBV6-5 and J is TRBJ1-3; D is undetermined. The CDR3 runs 15 residues. V lost 2 bases, J lost 0 bases, and 8 bases lay in between. The germline CDR1 and CDR2 sequences are MNHEY and SVGAGI. The CDR3 here is CASSYGTRSGNTIYF. CDR3 coding DNA: TGTGCCAGCAGTTACGGCACGCGCTCTGGAAACACCATATATTTT.

The V call is TRBV11-3, the J call TRBJ2-3; the match to TRBD2 covers 9 bases. The CDR3 covers 15 residues. The germline V gene encodes CDR1 SGHNT and CDR2 YENEEA. Trimming took 1 base from V and 2 from J; bases not matched to a gene: 1. The CDR3 is CASSLVAGATDTQYF. The CDR3 region has the DNA TGTGCCAGCAGCTTAGTAGCGGGAGCCACAGATACGCAGTATTTT.

This clone was recorded once. The rearrangement joins TRBV7-9 to TRBJ1-1, with 9 bases fitting TRBD1. V was pared by 3 bases and J by 6 bases, with 8 bases of the junction left unmatched. CDR1 and CDR2 (germline): SEHNR, FQNEAQ (reference sequence). The CDR3 runs 15 residues. CDR3 sequence (DNA): TGTGCCAGCAGCTTTCCGGGACAGGGCTACGCTGAAGCTTTCTTT. It codes for CASSFPGQGYAEAFF.

The chain is built from TRBV10-3 and TRBJ2-5, with a tentative D call TRBD2 (5 bases). V lost 2 bases to trimming and J lost 5 bases, with 12 bases between them. Germline CDR1 and CDR2: ENHRY and SYGVKD. The CDR3 contains 14 residues. The CDR3 here is CAISERISEETQYF. The CDR3 DNA is TGTGCCATCAGTGAGAGAATTAGCGAGGAGACCCAGTACTTC.

This chain uses TRBV2 with TRBJ1-1, with D maybe TRBD1 (6 bases). V shed 6 bases and J shed 7 bases, with 24 bases lying between them. The germline CDR1 and CDR2 sequences are SNHLY and FYNNEI. The length of the CDR3 is 16 residues. The CDR3 loop reads CASRDTLQGLRGEAFF. Here the CDR3 DNA reads TGTGCCAGCAGGGACACTTTACAGGGTTTGAGGGGTGAAGCTTTCTTT.

This chain connects TRBV6-4 to TRBJ1-5; a possible D gene is TRBD1 (5 bases). With 0 bases removed from V and 0 bases from J, the gap between germline ends came to 18 bases. Germline V gene data show CDR1 as MRHNA and CDR2 as SNTAGT. The CDR3 is 19 residues long. The CDR3 nucleotides are TGTGCCAGCAGTGACTCGGATGGGGGACGGGTCGATAGCAATCAGCCCCAGCATTTT. Translation: CASSDSDGGRVDSNQPQHF.

The chain recombines TRBV6-1 with TRBJ1-1, with D possibly TRBD1 on 6 matching bases. The CDR3 consists of 15 residues. V was shortened by 6 bases and J by 5 bases, with 19 bases between the two germline ends. Looked up from germline, CDR1 is MNHNS and CDR2 is SASEGT. This CDR3 reads CASRRGTTGKTEAFF. The CDR3 DNA follows: TGTGCCAGCAGACGAGGGACAACAGGCAAGACTGAAGCTTTCTTT.